This TCR beta chain was observed in a study of T cell responses to AZD1222 COVID-19 vaccine. The V segment lost 2 bases and the J segment 3 bases; nucleotides outside the gene matches: 5. The CDR3 extends over 17 amino acids. Germline V gives CDR1 MDHEN, CDR2 SYDVKM. Method: immunoSEQ multiplex PCR; TCRdb's copy keeps in-frame clones and lacks some. Seen here are 110,000 to 150,000 clones, 85% to 95% observed once, and the top ten hold over 8%. The sample consisted of peripheral blood, taken on day 0 of AZD1222 vaccination. The V call is TRBV28, the J call TRBJ2-3; 13 nucleotides match TRBD2. The sequence came from an adult in good health. CDR3 nucleotides: TGTGCCAGCAGTTTACTCGGACTAGCGGGGGTAACAGATACGCAGTATTTT. Protein product: CASSLLGLAGVTDTQYF.